The sequence of this TCR beta chain was determined in a study of technical replicates of blood from a handful of donors. Deletions cut 7 bases from V and 5 bases from J, with 17 bases between. Germline V gene lookup returns CDR1 SGHAT and CDR2 FQDESV (reference sequence). This CDR3 is 14 amino acids long. TCRdb's copy holds only in-frame clones and misses some; the assay was immunoSEQ multiplex PCR. The top ten hold 5.2% of the sample, which has about 60,000 clones, approximately 87% seen once. J is TRBJ2-5 and V is TRBV11-1, with D possibly TRBD1 on 5 matching bases. The source of this sequence is a human donor in good health. Some clones in this sample may be carry-over from other donors' samples. What was sequenced was PBMCs. CDR3 DNA: TGTGCCAGCACCCCATCCTGGGGCAGTGAGACCCAGTACTTC. Translating gives CASTPSWGSETQYF.